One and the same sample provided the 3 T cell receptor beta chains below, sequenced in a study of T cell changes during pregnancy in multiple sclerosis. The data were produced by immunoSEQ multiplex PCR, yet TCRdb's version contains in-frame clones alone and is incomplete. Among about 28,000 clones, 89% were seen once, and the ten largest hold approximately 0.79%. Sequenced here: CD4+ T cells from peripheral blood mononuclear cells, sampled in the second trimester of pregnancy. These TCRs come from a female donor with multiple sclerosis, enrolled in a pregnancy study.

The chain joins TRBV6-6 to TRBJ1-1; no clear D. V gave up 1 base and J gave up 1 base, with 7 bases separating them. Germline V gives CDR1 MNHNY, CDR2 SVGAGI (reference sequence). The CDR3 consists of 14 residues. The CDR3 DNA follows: TGTGCCAGCAGTTACTGGTTGGCGAACACTGAAGCTTTCTTT. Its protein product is CASSYWLANTEAFF.

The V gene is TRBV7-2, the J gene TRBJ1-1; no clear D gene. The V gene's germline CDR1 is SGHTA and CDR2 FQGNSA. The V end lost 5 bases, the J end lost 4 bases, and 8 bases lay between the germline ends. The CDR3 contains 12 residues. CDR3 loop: CASSPGFTEAFF. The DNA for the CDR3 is TGTGCCAGCAGCCCCGGGTTCACTGAAGCTTTCTTT.

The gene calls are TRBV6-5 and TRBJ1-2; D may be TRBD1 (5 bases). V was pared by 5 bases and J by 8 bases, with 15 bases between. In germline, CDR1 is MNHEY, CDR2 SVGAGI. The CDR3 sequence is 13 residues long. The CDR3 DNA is TGTGCCAGCAGTCAAGCCAGGGTTTCGGGCTACACCTTC. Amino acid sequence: CASSQARVSGYTF.